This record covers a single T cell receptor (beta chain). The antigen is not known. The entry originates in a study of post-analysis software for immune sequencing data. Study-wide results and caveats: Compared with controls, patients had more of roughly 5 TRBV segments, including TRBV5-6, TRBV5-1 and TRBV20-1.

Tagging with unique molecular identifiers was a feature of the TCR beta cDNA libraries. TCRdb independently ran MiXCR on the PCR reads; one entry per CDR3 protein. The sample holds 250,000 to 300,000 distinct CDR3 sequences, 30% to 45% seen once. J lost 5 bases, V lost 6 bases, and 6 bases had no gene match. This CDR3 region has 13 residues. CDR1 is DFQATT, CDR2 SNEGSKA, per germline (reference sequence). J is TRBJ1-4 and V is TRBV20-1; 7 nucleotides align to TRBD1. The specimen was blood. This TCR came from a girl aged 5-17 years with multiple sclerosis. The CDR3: CSALTGSNEKLFF. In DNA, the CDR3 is TGCAGTGCGCTGACAGGGTCCAATGAAAAACTGTTTTTT.